This TCR beta chain was identified during a study of vaccination and CD4 T cells after COVID-19. Turning to the study itself: Overlapping spike peptides served as the stimulus for the cells. These peptides came from SARS-CoV-2 and from the common cold coronaviruses HCoV-NL63, HCoV-OC43 and HCoV-229E. Cultures designated as controls were supplied with a CEFX pool, an HIV-1 Nef pool, or no peptide.

Treatment indicated: roughly 11-day PBMC culture with coronavirus spike peptide pools or control peptides (ViraFEST assay). Positive PCR dates covered March to December 2020, before US Alpha, Beta and Delta variants. Scientists ran DNA taken from cultured CD4+ T cells through the Oncomine TCR Beta short-read assay for sequencing. Each CDR3 protein gets one entry after TCRdb re-called the PCR reads with MiXCR. This repertoire shows around 15,000 distinct CDR3 sequences, less than 55% found once; its top ten account for approximately 7.3%. The table lists this clonotype with a few counts. The antigen is undetermined. J was trimmed by 3 bases and V by 4 bases; bases with no gene match: 10. From germline, CDR1 is SGHNT and CDR2 YYREEE (reference sequence). This CDR3 has 16 residues. General study findings and limits: Median numbers of SARS-CoV-2-reactive clonotypes increased from roughly 19 to 38 (not a significant change).

The sequenced sample consisted of CD4+ T cells from blood, cultured in vitro. The sequence derives from a human donor who had recovered from COVID-19. The chain links TRBV5-4 to TRBJ1-2; 9 positions match TRBD1. As DNA, the CDR3 is TGTGCCAGCAGCGATAACCGGGACAGGGTGGACTATGGCTACACCTTC. Protein sequence: CASSDNRDRVDYGYTF.